The 26 T cell receptor beta chains presented below share a single source sample, sequenced in a study of T cell therapy after organ transplantation (dated by TCRdb to between 2018 and 2020). The library relied on the immunoSEQ multiplex PCR assay. Drawn from immuneACCESS, this table holds only the in-frame rearrangements with V and J called that TCRdb kept. Clones are partly lost; checked studies trace under half to an unresolved V gene and leave the rest unexplained. The sample records 40,000 to 60,000 clones, 85% to 95% of which are singletons. The ten largest clones represent 3% to 3.5% of the sample. In the paper's terms, the time point label means: before start of T cell therapy. No antigen has been assigned to these receptors. The source material was CD8+ T cells from blood, sampled before autologous CMV-specific T cell therapy. These receptors originate from a human patient who had received a solid organ transplant and had CMV disease.

The J gene is TRBJ2-1, the V gene TRBV4-1; D not certain. V was clipped by 5 bases and J by 5 bases, with 7 bases between them. From germline, CDR1 is MGHRA and CDR2 YSYEKL. The CDR3 runs 12 residues. This CDR3 is CASSLTHNEQFF. The CDR3 DNA sequence: TGCGCCAGCAGCTTGACACACAATGAGCAGTTCTTC.

The chain is built from TRBV9 and TRBJ2-1; no definite D call. The CDR3 sequence is 16 residues long. Trimming left V 4 bases short and J 5 bases short, with 19 bases between. Per the germline V gene, CDR1 is SGDLS and CDR2 is YYNGEE. CDR3 bases: TGTGCCAGCAGCACCCCTCCGGGTCAACTCAACAATGAGCAGTTCTTC. Translated, it gives CASSTPPGQLNNEQFF.

The rearrangement links TRBV11-2 to TRBJ2-7; D gene uncertain. Looked up from germline, CDR1 is SGHAT and CDR2 is FQNNGV. V dropped 0 bases and J dropped 2 bases, with 11 bases sitting between them. This CDR3 is 15 amino acids long. The CDR3 protein is CASSLDGRRTYEQYF. The DNA for the CDR3 is TGTGCCAGCAGCTTAGACGGACGGCGAACCTACGAGCAGTACTTC.

This chain joins TRBV6-4 and TRBJ2-1; D remains ambiguous. The CDR3 is 13 amino acids. Germline CDR1 MRHNA, CDR2 SNTAGT. The V end lost 2 bases, the J end lost 7 bases, and 9 bases lay between the germline ends. The CDR3 loop reads CASSDGRWNEQFF. DNA of the CDR3: TGTGCCAGCAGTGACGGCAGGTGGAATGAGCAGTTCTTC.

This chain links TRBV7-9 with TRBJ1-2, with D possibly TRBD1 on 5 matching bases. The germline V and J ends were trimmed by 4 bases and 5 bases, with 17 bases remaining between them. The CDR3 has 15 amino acids. Germline CDR1 is SEHNR and CDR2 is FQNEAQ (reference sequence). CDR3 sequence reads: CASSSTGGEGYGYTF. CDR3 sequence (DNA): TGTGCCAGCAGCTCAACCGGGGGTGAAGGGTATGGCTACACCTTC. The full variable domain, rest sourced from reference TRBV7-9 and TRBJ1-2, is DTGVSQNPRHKITKRGQNVTFRCDPISEHNRLYWYRQTLGQGPEFLTYFQNEAQLEKSRLLSDRFSAERPKGSFSTLEIQRTEQGDSAMYLCASSSTGGEGYGYTFGSGTRLTVV.

The chain recombines TRBV6-5 with TRBJ2-5, with 11 nucleotides matching TRBD2. Germline V lookup: CDR1 MNHEY, CDR2 SVGAGI. The V and J ends lost 7 bases and 5 bases, in that order; junction bases with no gene match: 9. This CDR3 is built from 15 residues. The DNA for the CDR3 is TGTGCCAGCACCATTAGCGGGGGGGCCAGGGAGACCCAGTACTTC. Its translation: CASTISGGARETQYF.

CDR3 in DNA: TGTGCCAGCAGCGCCGGGACAGGGGGCGAGGCTTTCTTT. It is translated as CASSAGTGGEAFF. V and J are TRBV21-1 and TRBJ1-1; the table's D call, TRBD1, was not checked against the DNA. TRBV21-1 is marked as a pseudogene. This CDR3 region has 13 residues.

The V and J genes are TRBV14 and TRBJ1-3; D may be TRBD1 (5 bases). V was clipped by 0 bases and J by 7 bases, with 13 bases between them. Germline-derived CDR1 and CDR2 are SGHDN and FVKESK. This CDR3 is built from 15 residues. CDR3 nucleotide sequence: TGTGCCAGCAGCCAAGATCAGGGAATGTGGAACACCATATATTTT. It codes for CASSQDQGMWNTIYF.

There are a few counts of this clone. This chain links TRBV2 with TRBJ2-7; perhaps TRBD2 as D (6 bases). Per germline, CDR1 SNHLY and CDR2 FYNNEI. V lost 8 bases and J 2 bases, leaving 10 bases between the germline ends. CDR3 length: 12 amino acids. The CDR3 DNA reads as TGTGCCAGCGGGAGGTCTCCCTACGAGCAGTACTTC. It yields the protein CASGRSPYEQYF.

The chain uses TRBV7-8 and TRBJ1-1; TRBD1 aligns across 7 bases. The CDR3 totals 16 residues. The V segment lost 0 bases and the J segment 4 bases; nucleotides outside the gene matches: 8. Per germline, CDR1 SGHVS and CDR2 FQNEAQ. CDR3 sequence reads: CASSLALGGLSTEAFF. The DNA for the CDR3 is TGTGCCAGCAGCTTAGCGCTAGGGGGCTTAAGCACTGAAGCTTTCTTT.

The gene calls are TRBV9 and TRBJ2-7; a possible D gene is TRBD2 (6 bases). CDR1 and CDR2 from the germline V gene are SGDLS and YYNGEE. Trimming removed 0 bases from V and 3 bases from J, with 13 bases in between. This CDR3 comprises 15 residues. The CDR3 region has the DNA TGTGCCAGCAGCGTAGTGGAGGGTTGGGACTACGAGCAGTACTTC. Amino acids: CASSVVEGWDYEQYF.

The chain recombines TRBV2 with TRBJ1-6; no clear D gene. V lost 4 bases and J 4 bases, leaving 17 bases between the germline ends. CDR3 length: 17 amino acids. Germline CDR1 reads SNHLY; CDR2 reads FYNNEI. Written as DNA, the CDR3 is TGTGCCAGCAGTGCCAGTCGCACAGCGAAATATAATTCACCCCTCCACTTT. Encoded protein: CASSASRTAKYNSPLHF. The full variable domain, rest sourced from reference TRBV2 and TRBJ1-6, is EPEVTQTPSHQVTQMGQEVILRCVPISNHLYFYWYRQILGQKVEFLVSFYNNEISEKSEIFDDQFSVERPDGSNFTLKIRSTKLEDSAMYFCASSASRTAKYNSPLHFGNGTRLTVT.

This rearrangement joins TRBV15 to TRBJ1-5; a weak D match, TRBD1 (5 bases). From germline, CDR1 is LNHNV and CDR2 YYDKDF (reference sequence). Trimming removed 0 bases from V and 4 bases from J, with 10 bases in between. The CDR3 is 15 amino acids. The CDR3 loop reads CATSRDGGINQPQHF. In nucleotides, the CDR3 is TGTGCCACCAGCAGAGATGGGGGGATTAATCAGCCCCAGCATTTT.

The chain uses TRBV29-1 and TRBJ2-7, with D tentatively TRBD2 (5 bases). This CDR3 spans 12 amino acids. The ends were cut back, 8 bases at V and 2 bases at J, with 13 bases in the middle. The germline V gene has CDR1 SQVTM and CDR2 ANQGSEA. The CDR3 nucleotides read TGCAGCATCCGGGGTGGGGCCTACGAGCAGTACTTC. Translation: CSIRGGAYEQYF.

The CDR3 here is CASSDCLNYGGTF. The CDR3 DNA reads TGCGCCAGCAGTGATTGTTTAAACTATGGGGGCACCTTC. The chain employs TRBV10-1 and TRBJ1-2; tentative D call: TRBD1 (5 bases). V was cut by 3 bases and J by 13 bases, with 18 bases left in between. This CDR3 comprises 13 residues. Germline CDR1 reads WNHNN; CDR2 reads SYGVQD (reference sequence).

The chain uses TRBV5-1 and TRBJ2-3; 11 bases map to TRBD1. The CDR3 consists of 15 residues. Germline values: CDR1 SGHRS, CDR2 YFSETQ. V lost 7 bases to trimming and J lost 5 bases; unmatched junction nucleotides: 9. CDR3 in amino acids: CASLPRTGGRDTQYF. Written as DNA, the CDR3 is TGCGCCAGCCTTCCACGGACAGGGGGCCGAGATACGCAGTATTTT.

This clone was picked up a small number of times. The CDR3 region has the DNA TGTGCCAGCAGCTCACAACAGGGGACTGAAGCTTTCTTT. Protein product: CASSSQQGTEAFF. The gene calls are TRBV7-8 and TRBJ1-1, with 7 bases aligning to TRBD1. V lost 4 bases to trimming and J lost 5 bases; unmatched junction nucleotides: 4. The CDR3 sequence is 13 residues long. CDR1 is SGHVS and CDR2 is FQNEAQ in the germline V gene.

The chain carries TRBV27 and TRBJ1-2; 8 nucleotides match TRBD1. The CDR3 is 16 residues long. From germline, CDR1 is MNHEY and CDR2 SMNVEV (reference sequence). V shed 2 bases, J shed 8 bases, and the junction held 13 bases outside the gene matches. This CDR3 reads CASSLIRGTGWEGYTF. The CDR3 coding sequence is TGTGCCAGCAGTTTAATTCGTGGGACAGGCTGGGAGGGCTACACCTTC.

The rearrangement joins TRBV9 to TRBJ1-1, with a tentative D call TRBD1 (5 bases). Trimming took 6 bases from V and 3 from J, leaving 12 bases between them. The length of the CDR3 is 13 residues. The germline gives CDR1 SGDLS, CDR2 YYNGEE. For the CDR3, the DNA is TGTGCCAGCAAGGGACCCATCTACACTGAAGCTTTCTTT. Amino acids: CASKGPIYTEAFF.

This chain joins TRBV9 and TRBJ2-2, with 10 bases aligning to TRBD1. Germline assignment: CDR1 SGDLS and CDR2 YYNGEE. The CDR3 runs to 16 residues. The junction had 6 bases not matched to a gene; V was cut back by 0 bases and J by 7 bases. The CDR3 sequence is CASSVVDRGRDGELFF. The DNA of the CDR3 is TGTGCCAGCAGCGTAGTCGACAGGGGGCGAGACGGGGAGCTGTTTTTT.

The chain is built from TRBV6-1 and TRBJ2-3, with 14 nucleotides matching TRBD2. V lost 3 bases, J lost 6 bases, and 2 bases stayed unmatched. The CDR3 totals 15 residues. Germline CDR1 MNHNS, CDR2 SASEGT. CDR3 nucleotides: TGTGCCAGCAGTGAGACTAGCGGGGGGGCGGATACGCAGTATTTT. Protein sequence: CASSETSGGADTQYF.

J is TRBJ1-2 and V is TRBV7-9; unclear D gene. This CDR3 is 16 amino acids long. The germline V and J ends were trimmed by 5 bases and 4 bases, with 20 bases remaining between them. Germline V gives CDR1 SEHNR, CDR2 FQNEAQ (reference sequence). The DNA of the CDR3 is TGTGCCAGCAGCCATATGGACCATGGAAAGACCTATGGCTACACCTTC. Residues: CASSHMDHGKTYGYTF.

J is TRBJ2-7 and V is TRBV15; weak D call: TRBD2 (6 bases). The V end lost 0 bases, the J end lost 2 bases, and 14 bases lay between the germline ends. Looked up from germline, CDR1 is LNHNV and CDR2 is YYDKDF (reference sequence). This CDR3 region has 16 residues. This CDR3 is CATSRDFGGNPYEQYF. CDR3 nucleotides: TGTGCCACCAGCAGAGATTTCGGCGGGAACCCCTACGAGCAGTACTTC. The full variable domain, with the rest looked up from reference TRBV15 and TRBJ2-7, is DAMVIQNPRYQVTQFGKPVTLSCSQTLNHNVMYWYQQKSSQAPKLLFHYYDKDFNNEADTPDNFQSRRPNTSFCFLDIRSPGLGDTAMYLCATSRDFGGNPYEQYFGPGTRLTVT.

The chain combines TRBV7-9 with TRBJ2-7, with 8 positions matching TRBD1. The length of the CDR3 is 15 residues. The V segment lost 1 base and the J segment 4 bases; nucleotides outside the gene matches: 6. Germline V gives CDR1 SEHNR, CDR2 FQNEAQ (reference sequence). The CDR3 loop reads CASSLESGGRYEQYF. CDR3 bases: TGTGCCAGCAGCTTAGAGTCAGGGGGCCGGTACGAGCAGTACTTC.

About this clone: The same CDR3 is also encoded by other DNA sequences in this sample. V and J are TRBV6-5 and TRBJ2-7; D remains unclear. Per the germline V gene, CDR1 is MNHEY and CDR2 is SVGAGI. The CDR3 is made up of 14 amino acids. Between the trimmed V and J ends, which lost 2 bases and 1 base, there was a span of 9 bases. CDR3 in amino acids: CASSYGLASYEQYF. The CDR3 region has the DNA TGTGCCAGCAGTTACGGCCTGGCTTCCTACGAGCAGTACTTC.

This chain links TRBV27 with TRBJ1-2, with 9 nucleotides matching TRBD1. The CDR3 consists of 13 residues. Unmatched junction bases numbered 6, after V lost 7 bases and J lost 6 bases. Germline V CDR1 and CDR2: MNHEY, SMNVEV (reference sequence). Written as DNA, the CDR3 is TGTGCCAGCACTGGACAGGGGACCGATGGCTACACCTTC. Its translation: CASTGQGTDGYTF.